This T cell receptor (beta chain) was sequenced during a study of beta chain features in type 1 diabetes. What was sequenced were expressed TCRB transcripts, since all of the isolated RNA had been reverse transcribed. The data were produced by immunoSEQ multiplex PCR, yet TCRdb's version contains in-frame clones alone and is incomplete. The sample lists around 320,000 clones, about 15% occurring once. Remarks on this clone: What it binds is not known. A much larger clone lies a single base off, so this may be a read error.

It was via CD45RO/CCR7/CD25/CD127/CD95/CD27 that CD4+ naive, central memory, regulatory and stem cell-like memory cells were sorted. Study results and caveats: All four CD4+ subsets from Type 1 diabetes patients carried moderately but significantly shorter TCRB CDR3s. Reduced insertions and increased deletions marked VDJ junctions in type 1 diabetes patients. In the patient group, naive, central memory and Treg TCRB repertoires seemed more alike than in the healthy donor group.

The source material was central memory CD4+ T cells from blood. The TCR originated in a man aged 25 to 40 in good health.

Here the CDR3 reads CASSFEETQYF. The CDR3, as DNA: TGTGCCAGCAGCTTTGAAGAGACCCAGTACTTC. This chain uses TRBV4-2 with TRBJ2-5; D is unclear. CDR1 and CDR2 from the germline V gene are LGHNA and YNFKEQ. The CDR3 covers 11 residues. V lost 5 bases and J lost 3, with 4 bases in between.